Listed here are 26 T cell receptor beta chains from one sample, sequenced in a study of cytomegalovirus exposure and HLA in healthy donors. PCR used 60 Vbeta primers and 13 Jbeta primers. The protocol was immunoSEQ multiplex PCR, while the TCRdb copy is restricted to in-frame clones and leaves out a portion. Among 100,000 to 150,000 clones, roughly 80% were seen once, and the ten largest hold approximately 10%. Sequenced: PBMCs. These receptors were obtained from a man aged 25-45 years in good health and CMV-seropositive.

In regard to this clone: Other DNA sequences in the sample encode the same CDR3. This chain links TRBV29-1 with TRBJ2-1, with 8 bases that match TRBD1. This CDR3 is 13 amino acids long. J was trimmed by 2 bases and V by 6 bases; bases with no gene match: 3. Germline CDR1 reads SQVTM; CDR2 reads ANQGSEA. CDR3 protein: CSVDRGTYNEQFF. The CDR3 DNA sequence: TGCAGCGTCGACAGGGGTACCTACAATGAGCAGTTCTTC.

The gene calls are TRBV29-1 and TRBJ1-2, with D unclear. CDR3 size: 13 residues. Trimming pared 0 bases from V and 7 bases from J, leaving 12 bases between. From germline, CDR1 is SQVTM and CDR2 ANQGSEA. CDR3 coding DNA: TGCAGCGTTGAAGATCTTGTTTCAGGTGGCTACACCTTC. Translating gives CSVEDLVSGGYTF.

V is TRBV6-1 and J is TRBJ1-1, with 7 bases that match TRBD1. The CDR3 is 15 residues long. The V gene's germline CDR1 is MNHNS and CDR2 SASEGT. J lost 3 bases, V lost 7 bases, and 11 bases had no gene match. In DNA, the CDR3 is TGTGCCAGCACCGATTTACAGGGGTCTGACACTGAAGCTTTCTTT. It yields the protein CASTDLQGSDTEAFF.

This chain links TRBV7-2 with TRBJ2-3; 7 nucleotides match TRBD1. From germline, CDR1 is SGHTA and CDR2 FQGNSA. The CDR3 contains 14 residues. Unmatched junction bases numbered 2, after V lost 1 base and J lost 4 bases. CDR3 amino acids: CASSLDRGADTQYF. As DNA, the CDR3 is TGTGCCAGCAGCTTAGACAGGGGTGCAGATACGCAGTATTTT.

The V call is TRBV9, the J call TRBJ1-4, with 7 positions matching TRBD1. CDR3 size: 16 residues. The germline CDR1 and CDR2 sequences are SGDLS and YYNGEE. The V segment lost 5 bases and the J segment 5 bases; nucleotides outside the gene matches: 12. Written as DNA, the CDR3 is TGTGCCAGCAGTGCCGACCGGGACAGCGTAAATGAAAAACTGTTTTTT. Its translation: CASSADRDSVNEKLFF.

The V and J genes are TRBV5-6 and TRBJ1-4; no reliable D call. The CDR3 spans 14 residues. Germline CDR1 is SGHDT and CDR2 is YYEEEE. V was clipped by 4 bases and J by 7 bases, with 14 bases between them. The CDR3 DNA reads TGTGCCAGCAGCACGGGATTCCGGGGTGAAAAACTGTTTTTT. Translation: CASSTGFRGEKLFF.

The chain couples TRBV25-1 to TRBJ2-4, with 8 bases that match TRBD2. J gave up 9 bases and V 4 bases, and 11 bases lay outside the gene matches. The CDR3 is 15 amino acids. In germline, CDR1 is MGHDK, CDR2 SYGVNS. CDR3 loop: CASSADAGGVGIQYF. CDR3 nucleotides: TGTGCCAGCAGTGCTGATGCGGGGGGAGTCGGCATTCAGTACTTC.

The J gene is TRBJ2-1, the V gene TRBV14; D might be TRBD2 (5 bases). This CDR3 has 13 amino acids. Per germline, CDR1 SGHDN and CDR2 FVKESK. With 4 bases removed from V and 9 bases from J, the gap between germline ends came to 13 bases. CDR3 sequence (DNA): TGTGCCAGCAGCCCAATGGAGGTCGGTGAGCAGTTCTTC. Translated: CASSPMEVGEQFF.

The chain carries TRBV18 and TRBJ2-5, with D uncertain. The V gene's germline CDR1 is KGHSH and CDR2 LQKENI. V was cut by 2 bases and J by 5 bases, with 6 bases left in between. The CDR3 totals 12 residues. Here the CDR3 reads CASSPLQETQYF. The CDR3 DNA follows: TGTGCCAGCTCACCATTACAGGAGACCCAGTACTTC.

The V and J genes are TRBV27 and TRBJ1-2; D gene ambiguous. Germline CDR1 MNHEY, CDR2 SMNVEV (reference sequence). This CDR3 is built from 13 residues. V was shortened by 9 bases and J by 8 bases, with 19 bases between the two germline ends. The CDR3 sequence: CASSREGADGYTF. CDR3 bases: TGTGCCAGTAGTAGGGAAGGAGCGGACGGCTACACCTTC.

This clone appeared once. V and J are TRBV13 and TRBJ2-7; maybe TRBD2 (6 bases). V was trimmed by 3 bases and J by 0 bases, leaving 12 bases between them. The CDR3 extends over 15 amino acids. Per the germline V gene, CDR1 is PRHDT and CDR2 is FYEKMQ (reference sequence). The CDR3 DNA reads TGTGCCAGCAGCTTGGGACTGCCGAGCTCCTACGAGCAGTACTTC. This gives the protein CASSLGLPSSYEQYF.

The V and J genes are TRBV28 and TRBJ1-4; D might be TRBD1 (5 bases). The length of the CDR3 is 14 residues. Trimming left V 3 bases short and J 7 bases short, with 12 bases between. Germline values: CDR1 MDHEN, CDR2 SYDVKM. The CDR3 here is CASSFAGLGEKLFF. CDR3 DNA sequence: TGTGCCAGCAGTTTTGCAGGGCTAGGTGAAAAACTGTTTTTT.

The rearrangement links TRBV6-5 to TRBJ2-2, with D possibly TRBD2 on 6 matching bases. The germline V gene has CDR1 MNHEY and CDR2 SVGAGI. The ends were cut back, 7 bases at V and 5 bases at J, with 11 bases in the middle. The CDR3 runs 13 residues. The CDR3 coding sequence is TGTGCCAGCACCACCGGGGGAACCGGGGAGCTGTTTTTT. Amino acid sequence: CASTTGGTGELFF.

This chain connects TRBV6-6 to TRBJ2-7; TRBD1 matches 9 bases. CDR1 is MNHNY and CDR2 is SVGAGI in the germline V gene (reference sequence). V gave up 5 bases and J gave up 0 bases; unmatched junction bases: 2. CDR3 length: 14 amino acids. DNA for the CDR3: TGTGCCAGCAGTAACAGGGGGCCCTCCTACGAGCAGTACTTC. The encoded protein is CASSNRGPSYEQYF.

The rearrangement joins TRBV11-2 to TRBJ2-2; unclear D gene. The CDR3 is 13 amino acids. V lost 3 bases and J 7 bases, leaving 9 bases between the germline ends. Germline CDR1 SGHAT, CDR2 FQNNGV. The CDR3 bases are TGTGCCAGCAGCTTGGGCCCGAGCGGGGAGCTGTTTTTT. Translation gives CASSLGPSGELFF.

The chain combines TRBV29-1 with TRBJ1-2, with TRBD1 matching over 7 bases. The CDR3 extends over 16 amino acids. V was clipped by 4 bases and J by 2 bases; unmatched bases: 13. From germline, CDR1 is SQVTM and CDR2 ANQGSEA. The CDR3 DNA sequence: TGCAGCGTTGCTCCCCCAAGGGGGCATAGAAACTATGGCTACACCTTC. This sequence encodes CSVAPPRGHRNYGYTF.

The chain has TRBV7-3 and TRBJ1-1; 7 nucleotides match TRBD1. Germline V CDR1 and CDR2: SGHTA, FQGTGA. The CDR3 totals 17 residues. The ends lost 4 bases at V and 7 bases at J; junction bases unmatched: 18. CDR3 coding DNA: TGTGCCAGCAGCTCCACCCCGGGGCAGGGGGGAAAGAATGAAGCTTTCTTT. Its protein is CASSSTPGQGGKNEAFF.

The chain employs TRBV10-1 and TRBJ2-2, with 9 bases matching TRBD1. Germline-derived CDR1 and CDR2 are WNHNN and SYGVQD (reference sequence). The CDR3 spans 13 residues. V shed 8 bases and J 4 bases; nucleotides not matched to a gene: 2. The CDR3 nucleotides are TGCGCCAGCGGACAGGGGAGCACCGGGGAGCTGTTTTTT. Translating gives CASGQGSTGELFF.

This clone was detected once. J is TRBJ1-5 and V is TRBV4-1, with 8 positions matching TRBD1. This CDR3 region has 15 residues. Per germline, CDR1 MGHRA and CDR2 YSYEKL. V lost 3 bases and J lost 1; bases outside the gene matches: 2. The CDR3 here is CASSHGTGSNQPQHF. The CDR3 region has the DNA TGCGCCAGCAGCCACGGGACAGGAAGCAATCAGCCCCAGCATTTT.

This clone has a single count. The rearrangement uses TRBV9 and TRBJ2-7; 9 nucleotides match TRBD1. This CDR3 has 16 amino acids. Unmatched junction bases numbered 9, after V lost 3 bases and J lost 2 bases. Germline lookup yields CDR1 SGDLS and CDR2 YYNGEE. The CDR3 here is CASSATPDRGAYEQYF. As DNA, the CDR3 is TGTGCCAGCAGCGCCACCCCGGACAGGGGAGCCTACGAGCAGTACTTC. The whole variable domain, remainder taken from reference TRBV9 and TRBJ2-7, is DSGVTQTPKHLITATGQRVTLRCSPRSGDLSVYWYQQSLDQGLQFLIQYYNGEERAKGNILERFSAQQFPDLHSELNLSSLELGDSALYFCASSATPDRGAYEQYFGPGTRLTVT.

This clone was picked up many times. The chain uses TRBV6-1 and TRBJ2-7; a possible D gene is TRBD1 (5 bases). The germline V gene has CDR1 MNHNS and CDR2 SASEGT. The CDR3 covers 14 residues. V lost 6 bases and J lost 1, with 13 bases in between. CDR3 sequence reads: CASRAGQASYEQYF. In nucleotides, the CDR3 is TGTGCCAGCAGGGCAGGGCAAGCTTCCTACGAGCAGTACTTC.

This chain uses TRBV7-8 with TRBJ1-5; possible D gene TRBD1, 6 bases. This CDR3 region has 15 residues. V was cut by 5 bases and J by 9 bases, with 20 bases left in between. Germline lookup yields CDR1 SGHVS and CDR2 FQNEAQ. For the CDR3, the DNA is TGTGCCAGCAGCGCCCGGGGGGGGCGAGAACGGCCCCAGCATTTT. This translates into CASSARGGRERPQHF.

This clone was seen a single time. This chain uses TRBV27 with TRBJ1-2; a possible D gene is TRBD1 (5 bases). CDR1 is MNHEY, CDR2 SMNVEV, per germline (reference sequence). V was clipped by 5 bases and J by 1 base, with 8 bases between them. The CDR3 loop spans 13 amino acids. The CDR3 nucleotides read TGTGCCAGCAGTCCGGGGGTTAACTATGGCTACACCTTC. It specifies CASSPGVNYGYTF.

The V gene is TRBV5-8, the J gene TRBJ2-5, with 10 bases that match TRBD1. J lost 2 bases, V lost 2 bases, and 6 bases had no gene match. CDR3 length: 16 amino acids. CDR1 is SGHTS, CDR2 YDEGEE, per germline. CDR3 amino acids: CASSFRQGAGQETQYF. The CDR3 DNA reads TGTGCCAGCAGCTTCAGACAGGGGGCTGGGCAAGAGACCCAGTACTTC. The entire variable domain, with the rest obtained from reference TRBV5-8 and TRBJ2-5, is as follows: EAGVTQSPTHLIKTRGQQATLRCSPISGHTSVYWYQQALGLGLQFLLWYDEGEERNRGNFPPRFSGRQFPNYSSELNVNALELEDSALYLCASSFRQGAGQETQYFGPGTRLLVL.

This clone was detected only once. The chain combines TRBV6-1 with TRBJ1-2; D is uncertain. From germline, CDR1 is MNHNS and CDR2 SASEGT. V was clipped by 3 bases and J by 4 bases, with 6 bases between them. This CDR3 spans 12 amino acids. DNA of the CDR3: TGTGCCAGCAGTGATTGGAGCTATGGCTACACCTTC. It is translated as CASSDWSYGYTF.

The chain is built from TRBV9 and TRBJ1-1, with TRBD1 matching 9 bases. Trimming took 5 bases from V and 0 from J; bases not matched to a gene: 2. CDR3 size: 14 residues. Germline V CDR1 and CDR2: SGDLS, YYNGEE. CDR3 sequence: CASSTGGMNTEAFF. The CDR3 nucleotides read TGTGCCAGCAGTACAGGGGGCATGAACACTGAAGCTTTCTTT.